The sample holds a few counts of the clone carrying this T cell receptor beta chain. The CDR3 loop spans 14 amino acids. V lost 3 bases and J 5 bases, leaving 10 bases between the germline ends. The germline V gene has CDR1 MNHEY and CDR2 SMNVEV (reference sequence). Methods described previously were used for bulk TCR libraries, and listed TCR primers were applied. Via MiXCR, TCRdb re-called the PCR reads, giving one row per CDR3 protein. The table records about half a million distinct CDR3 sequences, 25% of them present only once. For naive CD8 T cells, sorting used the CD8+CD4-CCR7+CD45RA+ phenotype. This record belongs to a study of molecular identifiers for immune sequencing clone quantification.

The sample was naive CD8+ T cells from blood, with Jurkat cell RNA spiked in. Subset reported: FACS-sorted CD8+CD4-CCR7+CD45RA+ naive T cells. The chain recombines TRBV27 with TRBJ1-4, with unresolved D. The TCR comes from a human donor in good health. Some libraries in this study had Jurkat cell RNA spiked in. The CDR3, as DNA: TGTGCCAGCAGTTTTAGTAGTGACAATGAAAAACTGTTTTTT. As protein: CASSFSSDNEKLFF.